This T cell receptor (beta chain) was found in a study of identical twins. Findings and caveats of the study: Conclusions relied on cross-sectional statistical analysis, not following the same donors.

MiXCR, run by TCRdb on the 5' RACE reads, gives a single entry per CDR3 protein. The table has just under 550,000 distinct CDR3 sequences, around 15% seen once. The CDR3 consists of 13 residues. Germline values: CDR1 SGHAT, CDR2 FQNNGV. V lost 2 bases to trimming and J lost 8 bases, with 12 bases between them. Turning to this clonotype: Antigen: not known.

This sample was shared with a second study, whose subject was yellow fever vaccine responses in identical twins.

This chain joins TRBV11-2 and TRBJ1-1; D is uncertain. Material for sequencing was CD4+ T cells sorted from blood. The sequence came from a woman aged 18-29 years in good health. As DNA, the CDR3 is TGTGCCAGCAGCTTATCCCGGGGTCGGGAAGCTTTCTTT. Translation gives CASSLSRGREAFF.